Following are 24 T cell receptor beta chains from one sample sequenced in a study of T-cell memory formation after mild COVID-19 (dated by TCRdb to the early 2020s). The library was produced with 5' RACE. Sequencing was performed on an Illumina NovaSeq 6000. The raw public data were reprocessed by TCRdb itself: fastp quality trimming at Q25, MiXCR clonotype calling, in-frame beta chains only. Entries that share a CDR3 protein sequence are merged under the most common genes and DNA. This sample is represented by under 250,000 distinct CDR3 sequences; over 15% of them were singletons. Approximately 2.1% of the sample belongs to the ten largest clones. The specimen sequenced was PBMCs or a T cell subset sorted from them (not recorded which). These receptors were obtained from an adult woman who had mild COVID-19 (a few samples of this study predate the infection). The sample titles of this study are shuffled in the database, so cell type and time point are left out; the donor was told from shared clones.

This clonotype was seen repeatedly, ten times or more. The chain is built from TRBV24-1 and TRBJ2-1, with 11 bases fitting TRBD2. The germline gives CDR1 KGHDR, CDR2 SFDVKD. The CDR3 sequence is 15 residues long. V lost 2 bases to trimming and J lost 6 bases; unmatched junction nucleotides: 2. The CDR3 loop is CATSDYTSGSNEQFF. CDR3 DNA: TGTGCCACCAGTGATTACACTAGCGGGAGCAATGAGCAGTTCTTC.

The J gene is TRBJ1-1, the V gene TRBV18; D gene uncertain. CDR3 size: 14 residues. V lost 2 bases to trimming and J lost 1 base, with 8 bases between them. The germline gives CDR1 KGHSH, CDR2 LQKENI. The CDR3 loop is CASSPSIENTEAFF. CDR3 in DNA: TGTGCCAGCTCACCAAGCATAGAGAACACTGAAGCTTTCTTT.

This clonotype was seen ten or more times. This rearrangement joins TRBV24-1 to TRBJ2-1; D possibly corresponds to TRBD2 (6 bases). CDR1 KGHDR and CDR2 SFDVKD come from the germline V gene. The CDR3 loop spans 16 amino acids. Between the trimmed V and J ends, which lost 0 bases and 2 bases, there was a span of 10 bases. CDR3 DNA sequence: TGTGCCACCAGTGATTTGGTGGGAGGAACCTACAATGAGCAGTTCTTC. It specifies CATSDLVGGTYNEQFF.

This clonotype was picked up a small number of times. This chain links TRBV11-3 with TRBJ2-5; TRBD2 matches 11 bases. Germline CDR1 reads SGHNT; CDR2 reads YENEEA. The CDR3 covers 17 residues. Trimming took 5 bases from V and 2 from J; bases not matched to a gene: 10. In nucleotides, the CDR3 is TGTGCCAGCAGCCGATCCGGGACTAGCGGCTTACAAGAGACCCAGTACTTC. Its protein product is CASSRSGTSGLQETQYF.

The CDR3 sequence is CASSLLVALNEQFF. The CDR3 DNA is TGTGCCAGCAGCTTGTTAGTAGCATTGAATGAGCAGTTCTTC. The V call is TRBV5-5, the J call TRBJ2-1; D not resolved. The CDR3 loop spans 14 amino acids. The V gene lost 1 base and the J gene lost 7 bases, with 12 bases spanning the gap. Germline loops: CDR1 SGHKS, CDR2 YYEKEE (reference sequence).

This chain uses TRBV20-1 with TRBJ2-7; 8 nucleotides match TRBD1. Losses at the gene ends were 3 bases for V and 0 bases for J; bases not matched to a gene: 7. Germline values: CDR1 DFQATT, CDR2 SNEGSKA (reference sequence). The length of the CDR3 is 15 residues. DNA of the CDR3: TGCAGTGCTAGCTACTCCGGGACAGGCTCCTACGAGCAGTACTTC. Translating it yields CSASYSGTGSYEQYF.

This clonotype appeared a few times. V is TRBV7-9 and J is TRBJ1-6; possibly TRBD1 for D (5 bases). This CDR3 contains 13 residues. CDR1 and CDR2 from the germline V gene are SEHNR and FQNEAQ (reference sequence). Between the trimmed V and J ends, which lost 3 bases and 8 bases, there was a span of 8 bases. The CDR3 region has the DNA TGTGCCAGCAGCTTTTGGGGGGATTCACCCCTCCACTTT. It is translated as CASSFWGDSPLHF.

This clonotype was detected many times. The chain couples TRBV10-3 to TRBJ1-4; TRBD1 aligns across 7 bases. Per the germline V gene, CDR1 is ENHRY and CDR2 is SYGVKD. CDR3 size: 15 residues. With V trimmed by 10 bases and J by 8 bases, 16 bases remained unmatched. The CDR3 DNA reads TGTGCCACCCGCGCTAATACAGGGGTCGGGGAAAAACTGTTTTTT. This sequence encodes CATRANTGVGEKLFF.

This clonotype was recorded a few times. The V call is TRBV4-2, the J call TRBJ2-1, with 10 positions matching TRBD2. The CDR3 spans 14 residues. The germline V gene has CDR1 LGHNA and CDR2 YNFKEQ. Trimming took 6 bases from V and 5 from J; bases not matched to a gene: 4. CDR3 region: CASRRLAGDNEQFF. The DNA of the CDR3 is TGTGCCAGCAGACGGCTAGCGGGAGACAATGAGCAGTTCTTC.

The chain couples TRBV12-3 or TRBV12-4 to TRBJ2-7, with D perhaps matching TRBD2 (5 bases). V was pared by 7 bases and J by 6 bases, with 16 bases between. CDR3 length: 13 amino acids. CDR3 nucleotide sequence: TGTGCCAGCAAGGGAAAGGAGGTGAGCGAGCAGTACTTC. Protein: CASKGKEVSEQYF.

This clonotype has a count of ten or more. The chain carries TRBV11-2 and TRBJ2-1; possibly TRBD2 for D (8 bases). The germline V gene has CDR1 SGHAT and CDR2 FQNNGV. CDR3 size: 19 residues. Trimming removed 5 bases from V and 1 base from J, with 24 bases in between. The CDR3 DNA reads as TGTGCCAGCAGCCGCAGGGGGGGAGCGGGAGTAAGTTCCTACAATGAGCAGTTCTTC. It encodes CASSRRGGAGVSSYNEQFF.

This clonotype was seen repeatedly, ten times or more. The V call is TRBV3-1, the J call TRBJ1-2; D is unresolved. The germline V gene has CDR1 LGHDT and CDR2 YNNKEL (reference sequence). This CDR3 comprises 13 residues. V was trimmed by 0 bases and J by 8 bases, leaving 10 bases between them. CDR3 residues: CASSQERLGGYTF. The CDR3, as DNA: TGTGCCAGCAGCCAAGAACGGCTGGGGGGCTACACCTTC.

V and J are TRBV12-3 or TRBV12-4 and TRBJ2-1, with D perhaps given as TRBD1 or TRBD2 (5 bases each). The CDR3 extends over 15 amino acids. Trimming removed 3 bases from V and 0 bases from J, with 9 bases in between. CDR3 residues: CASSFAGSSYNEQFF. CDR3 coding DNA: TGTGCCAGCAGTTTCGCAGGGAGCTCCTACAATGAGCAGTTCTTC.

This rearrangement joins TRBV6-6 to TRBJ2-6; a possible D gene is TRBD1 (5 bases). This CDR3 has 14 residues. Germline CDR1 and CDR2: MNHNY and SVGAGI (reference sequence). Deletions cut 11 bases from V and 0 bases from J, with 11 bases between. The CDR3 DNA reads as TGTGCCGGACACGAAGCCTCTGGGGCCAACGTCCTGACTTTC. Its protein product is CAGHEASGANVLTF.

This clonotype was counted between two and nine times. The chain is built from TRBV20-1 and TRBJ2-6; D call uncertain. V lost 0 bases, J lost 1 base, and 1 base lay in between. Per germline, CDR1 DFQATT and CDR2 SNEGSKA (reference sequence). There are 13 residues in the CDR3. The CDR3 DNA reads as TGCAGTGCTAGAGAGTCTGGGGCCAACGTCCTGACTTTC. Translated: CSARESGANVLTF.

This clonotype occurred many times. The chain links TRBV4-2 to TRBJ1-5, with 7 bases that match TRBD1. J gave up 3 bases and V 3 bases, and 5 bases lay outside the gene matches. CDR1 LGHNA and CDR2 YNFKEQ come from the germline V gene. The length of the CDR3 is 15 residues. The CDR3, as DNA: TGTGCCAGCAGCCATCCGGGACAGCCCAATCAGCCCCAGCATTTT. Translating it yields CASSHPGQPNQPQHF.

The chain has TRBV4-3 and TRBJ1-1, with D tentatively TRBD1 (6 bases). V was shortened by 0 bases and J by 10 bases, with 12 bases between the two germline ends. The CDR3 covers 13 residues. Germline V gene sequence: CDR1 LGHNA, CDR2 YSLEER. CDR3 loop: CASSQEGGGLAFF. In DNA, the CDR3 is TGCGCCAGCAGCCAAGAAGGAGGGGGGCTAGCTTTCTTT.

The table lists this clonotype with a few counts. The chain has TRBV4-1 and TRBJ1-4; D perhaps matches TRBD1 (5 bases). V was trimmed by 4 bases and J by 0 bases, leaving 21 bases between them. CDR1 MGHRA and CDR2 YSYEKL come from the germline V gene. This CDR3 contains 19 residues. The CDR3 coding sequence is TGCGCCAGCAGCCCTCAGGGCCTCGGTCGGGGACCAACTAATGAAAAACTGTTTTTT. The encoded protein is CASSPQGLGRGPTNEKLFF.

This clonotype was counted ten times or more. The junction does not match germline at one end; this may be a read error. This chain uses TRBV5-1 with TRBJ1-1; D not certain. This CDR3 spans 13 amino acids. Germline-derived CDR1 and CDR2 are SGHRS and YFSETQ. The CDR3: CASSLGGNTEAFF. The CDR3 DNA reads as TGTGCCAGCAGCTTAGGAGGGAACACTGAAGCTTTCTTT.

The V and J genes are TRBV4-1 and TRBJ1-1, with unresolved D. Germline lookup yields CDR1 MGHRA and CDR2 YSYEKL. Trimming pared 0 bases from V and 4 bases from J, leaving 15 bases between. The CDR3 sequence is 16 residues long. CDR3 in DNA: TGCGCCAGCAGCCAAGACGCGGGTACGTTGGGCACTGAAGCTTTCTTT. It codes for CASSQDAGTLGTEAFF.

This clonotype was detected ten times or more. The chain couples TRBV3-1 to TRBJ2-3, with 9 bases aligning to TRBD1. Losses at the gene ends were 1 base for V and 3 bases for J; bases not matched to a gene: 2. Per germline, CDR1 LGHDT and CDR2 YNNKEL (reference sequence). This CDR3 has 15 amino acids. CDR3 in amino acids: CASSQGGTGTDTQYF. For the CDR3, the DNA is TGTGCCAGCAGCCAAGGAGGGACAGGGACAGATACGCAGTATTTT.

This clonotype was seen more than once but under ten times. The V call is TRBV10-3, the J call TRBJ2-7; unclear D gene. Germline assignment: CDR1 ENHRY and CDR2 SYGVKD. V lost 0 bases and J 3 bases, leaving 6 bases between the germline ends. This CDR3 region has 13 residues. This CDR3 is CAISESQSYEQYF. CDR3 DNA sequence: TGTGCCATCAGTGAGTCTCAAAGCTACGAGCAGTACTTC.

The chain employs TRBV24-1 and TRBJ2-3, with TRBD1 matching over 8 bases. Unmatched junction bases numbered 11, after V lost 0 bases and J lost 1 base. The CDR3 consists of 19 residues. Germline V CDR1 and CDR2: KGHDR, SFDVKD. For the CDR3, the DNA is TGTGCCACCAGTGATTTGCGGGGAGGACAGGGCGAGCGCACAGATACGCAGTATTTT. Translating it yields CATSDLRGGQGERTDTQYF.

The chain has TRBV7-8 and TRBJ2-1; TRBD1 matches 7 bases. The CDR3 runs 16 residues. The germline V gene has CDR1 SGHVS and CDR2 FQNEAQ. Trimming cost V 5 bases and J 4 bases; bases outside gene matches: 11. CDR3 residues: CASSRKDRSLYNEQFF. The CDR3 DNA reads TGTGCCAGCAGCAGAAAGGACAGGTCCCTTTACAATGAGCAGTTCTTC.